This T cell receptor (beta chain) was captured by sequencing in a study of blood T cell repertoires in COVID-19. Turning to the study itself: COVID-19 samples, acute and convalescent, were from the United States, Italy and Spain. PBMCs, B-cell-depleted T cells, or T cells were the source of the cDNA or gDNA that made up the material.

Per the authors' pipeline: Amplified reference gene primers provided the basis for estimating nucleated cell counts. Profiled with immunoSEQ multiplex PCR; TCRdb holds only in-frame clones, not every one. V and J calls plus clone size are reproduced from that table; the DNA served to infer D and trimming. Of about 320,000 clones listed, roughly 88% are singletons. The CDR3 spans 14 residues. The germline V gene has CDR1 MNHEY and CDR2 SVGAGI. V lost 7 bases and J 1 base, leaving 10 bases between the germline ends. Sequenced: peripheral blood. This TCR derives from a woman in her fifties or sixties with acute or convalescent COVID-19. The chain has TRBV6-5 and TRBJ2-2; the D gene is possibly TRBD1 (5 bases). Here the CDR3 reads CASIGRGNTGELFF. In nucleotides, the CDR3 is TGTGCCAGCATTGGTAGGGGGAACACCGGGGAGCTGTTTTTT.